Listed below are T cell receptor beta chains from one sample, sequenced in a study of tumor-infiltrating lymphocytes in primary liver carcinoma. TCRdb reanalysed the multiplex PCR reads using MiXCR and keeps one entry per CDR3 protein. This table has 300,000 to 400,000 distinct CDR3 sequences, about two thirds appearing once. The sample was peripheral blood. The receptor source for this set is a man aged 40-50 years with primary liver carcinoma and hepatitis B virus infection. Both conserved end residues are part of each CDR3. Each record gives: V gene, D gene, J gene, clone size, CDR3 protein, CDR3 DNA. D genes are given only for firm matches. Clone size is given for some rows only: seen once, a few or many times, or a class if the clone is expanded.

TRBV11-1	TRBD2	TRBJ2-7	-	CASSLRISGSYEQYF	TGTGCCAGCAGCCTTAGGATTAGCGGGTCCTATGAGCAGTACTTC
TRBV10-3	-	TRBJ2-6	-	CAISESGVGASGANVLTF	TGTGCCATCAGTGAGTCCGGGGTCGGGGCCTCTGGGGCCAACGTCCTGACTTTC
TRBV11-2	TRBD1	TRBJ2-2	-	CASSVQDRARGSTGELVF	TGTGCCAGCAGCGTCCAGGACAGGGCGCGGGGAAGCACCGGGGAGCTGGTTTTT
TRBV12-3/TRBV12-4	TRBD2	TRBJ2-1	-	CASSRGGLSYNEQFF	TGTGCCAGCAGTCGCGGGGGTCTCTCCTACAATGAGCAGTTCTTC
TRBV11-2	-	TRBJ1-4	many	CASSPMSTNEKLFF	TGTGCCAGCAGCCCGATGAGTACTAATGAAAAACTGTTTTTT
TRBV11-1	-	TRBJ2-5	-	CASSFDREILYF	TGTGCCAGCAGCTTTGACCGTGAGATCCTGTACTTC
TRBV11-2	-	TRBJ2-5	few	CARNPRWDRSETQYF	TGTGCCAGGAACCCTCGTTGGGATAGATCCGAGACCCAGTACTTC
TRBV11-2	TRBD1	TRBJ2-7	-	CASSLQGSERYF	TGTGCCAGTAGCTTACAGGGGTCCGAGCGGTACTTC
TRBV7-9	-	TRBJ1-5	few	CASSLASETSNQPQHF	TGTGCCAGCAGCTTAGCCTCCGAGACAAGCAATCAGCCCCAGCATTTT
TRBV14	TRBD1	TRBJ2-7	-	CASSGGRGLEEYF	TGTGCCAGCAGCGGGGGCAGGGGGCTCGAGGAGTACTTC
TRBV11-1	-	TRBJ2-1	-	CASNFPSGEQFF	TGTGCAAGCAACTTCCCGAGTGGGGAGCAGTTCTTC
TRBV11-2	TRBD2	TRBJ2-6	-	CASSFSGSWTNVLTF	TGCGCCAGCAGTTTCAGCGGGAGCTGGACCAACGTCCTGACTTTC
TRBV10-3	-	TRBJ1-5	many	CAISEEGGNQPQHF	TGTGCCATCAGTGAAGAAGGAGGGAATCAGCCCCAGCATTTT
TRBV11-2	-	TRBJ1-5	-	CASNLGPTANQRQHF	TGTGCCAGCAACTTAGGCCCGACAGCCAATCAGCGCCAGCATTTT
TRBV6-2/TRBV6-3	-	TRBJ1-5	-	CASSSRSGNQPQHF	TGTGCTAGCAGTTCCCGGTCAGGCAATCAGCCCCAGCATTTT
TRBV6-1	-	TRBJ1-6	-	CASTEQGRDSPLHF	TGTGCCAGCACTGAACAGGGAAGGGATTCACCCCTCCACTTT
TRBV13	TRBD1	TRBJ1-2	-	CASSRPGTGNYGYTF	TGTGCCAGCAGCCGTCCCGGGACAGGGAACTATGGCTACACCTTC
TRBV12-5	TRBD1	TRBJ2-5	-	CASAKGARALSETQYF	TGTGCTAGTGCCAAGGGGGCACGGGCCTTATCCGAGACCCAGTACTTC
TRBV19	-	TRBJ1-4	-	CASSWQGLEKLFF	TGTGCCAGTAGTTGGCAGGGACTTGAAAAACTGTTTTTT
TRBV11-2	-	TRBJ2-2	few	CASSLDRLALGELFF	TGTGCCAGCAGCCTAGATCGGTTGGCGCTCGGGGAGCTGTTTTTT
TRBV11-2	-	TRBJ2-7	medium-sized	CASSLDLGGWEQYF	TGTGCCAGCAGCTTAGATCTTGGTGGATGGGAGCAGTACTTC
TRBV11-2	-	TRBJ2-1	many	CASSISASSYNEQFF	TGTGCCAGCAGCATTAGCGCCTCCTCCTACAATGAGCAGTTCTTC
TRBV4-1	TRBD2	TRBJ2-3	-	CVSSRKLAGWVDTQCF	TGCGTCAGCAGCCGAAAACTAGCGGGATGGGTAGATACGCAGTGTTTT
TRBV11-3	-	TRBJ2-2	many	CASSIVSSGELFF	TGTGCCAGCAGCATCGTCAGCTCCGGGGAGCTGTTTTTT
TRBV6-5	-	TRBJ2-7	-	CAGSYYETPSSYEQYF	TGTGCCGGCAGTTACTACGAGACACCAAGCTCCTATGAGCAGTACTTC
TRBV10-1	-	TRBJ2-1	-	CASSEPTTRSSYNEQFF	TGCGCCAGCAGTGAGCCAACAACTAGGAGCTCCTACAATGAGCAGTTCTTC
TRBV11-2	-	TRBJ1-1	-	CASSFGQWNTEAIF	TGTGCCAGCAGCTTCGGACAGTGGAACACTGAAGCTATCTTT
TRBV4-1	-	TRBJ1-1	-	CANSPPGRTNTEAFF	TGCGCCAACAGCCCTCCGGGCCGAACGAACACAGAAGCCTTCTTT
TRBV11-2	TRBD2	TRBJ2-2	once	CACSLVLAGTGELFF	TGTGCCTGCAGCCTCGTACTAGCGGGTACCGGGGAGCTGTTTTTT
TRBV10-1	-	TRBJ2-1	-	CASSRGSGLGEQFF	TGCGCCAGCAGTAGGGGGTCGGGCCTAGGAGAGCAGTTCTTC
TRBV6-5	TRBD1	TRBJ2-7	many	CASSRTRGQGFYEQYF	TGTGCCAGCAGCCGCACCCGAGGACAGGGGTTCTACGAGCAGTACTTC
TRBV5-6	-	TRBJ2-3	many	CASSSGFTDTQYF	TGTGCCAGCAGCTCCGGATTCACAGATACGCAGTATTTT
TRBV5-4	-	TRBJ2-4	-	CVSSLDIVGRGENIQYF	TGTGTCAGCAGCTTGGATATCGTAGGGAGAGGCGAAAACATTCAGTACTTC
TRBV29-1	TRBD2	TRBJ2-3	many	CSVNAGGPGDTQYF	TGCAGCGTTAACGCGGGAGGGCCAGGAGATACGCAGTATTTT
TRBV10-3	-	TRBJ1-5	-	CTISSTGNQPQHF	TGTACCATCAGCTCAACGGGCAATCAGCCCCAGCATTTT
TRBV28	-	TRBJ2-3	once	CATRIKQTRVNTQYF	TGTGCCACCCGAATTAAACAAACGAGGGTTAATACGCAGTATTTT
TRBV5-5	TRBD2	TRBJ2-3	few	CASSLLAGGSDTQYF	TGTGCCAGCAGCTTACTAGCGGGAGGCTCAGATACGCAGTATTTT
TRBV11-2	-	TRBJ2-1	-	CVSSLGGVGNEQFF	TGTGTCAGCAGCTTAGGGGGGGTAGGCAATGAGCAATTCTTC
TRBV6-6	-	TRBJ2-3	-	CASSYVTDSSSTDTQYF	TGTGCCAGCAGTTACGTGACAGACTCGTCTAGCACAGATACGCAGTATTTT
TRBV12-3/TRBV12-4	-	TRBJ2-7	many	CASSLAEGSREQYF	TGTGCCAGCAGTTTAGCCGAAGGGTCCCGCGAGCAGTACTTC
TRBV12-3/TRBV12-4	TRBD1	TRBJ2-3	many	CASSQGQPSTDTQYF	TGTGCCAGCAGTCAGGGACAGCCTAGCACAGATACGCAGTATTTT
TRBV6-2/TRBV6-3	-	TRBJ2-3	many	CASSSDNTDTQYF	TGTGCCAGCAGTTCTGACAACACAGATACGCAGTATTTT
TRBV6-5	-	TRBJ2-7	many	CASSSFLGEQYF	TGTGCCAGCAGTTCCTTTTTAGGGGAGCAGTACTTC
TRBV6-5	-	TRBJ2-7	-	CTRSKGGYEQYF	TGTACCAGGAGCAAGGGGGGCTACGAGCAGTATTTC
TRBV5-5	-	TRBJ2-3	once	CARSLDGDPSTDTQYF	TGTGCCAGAAGCTTGGACGGGGATCCTAGCACAGATACGCAGTATTTT
TRBV28	-	TRBJ1-5	-	CASKFEAQPQHF	TGTGCCAGCAAGTTTGAGGCACAGCCCCAGCATTTT
TRBV10-3	TRBD2	TRBJ2-7	-	CAISESSGGPYEQHF	TGCGCCATCAGTGAGTCTTCGGGAGGGCCGTACGAGCAGCACTTC
TRBV12-3/TRBV12-4	-	TRBJ1-4	many	CASSSPTNEKLFF	TGTGCCAGCAGTTCACCAACTAATGAAAAACTGTTTTTT
TRBV28	-	TRBJ2-2	-	CASSLYQGAGELFF	TGTGCCAGCAGTTTATACCAGGGAGCCGGGGAGCTGTTTTTT